Reported below is one T cell receptor (beta chain). The target of this receptor is not known. From each donor, an approximately 2.5 ml peripheral blood sample was collected into PAXgene tubes and kept at -80 degrees C. Without T cell sorting, total RNA was isolated from whole blood using the PAXgene blood miRNA kit on an automated QIAcube. Deep TCRalpha and TCRbeta repertoire profiling with unique molecular barcoding was performed on peripheral blood of monozygotic twin pairs concordant or discordant for inflammatory bowel disease. Smoking habits were recorded for all twin pairs, with individuals classified as current, former or never smokers. From cysteine to phenylalanine, the CDR3 is 14 amino acids long. Only the protein is on record. The germline V gene sets CDR1 to LGHNA and CDR2 to YSLEER. The library was built by means of 5' RACE. Each TCR library was prepared from around 3,200 ng of total RNA. cDNA was synthesized with SMARTScribe reverse transcriptase in eight separate reactions per sample. During cDNA synthesis, template switching was used to introduce unique molecular identifiers that contained a 6-nucleotide sample barcode. Two nested PCRs of about 17 and 10 cycles amplified the TCRalpha and TCRbeta cDNA, and bead purification followed each PCR. Before amplification, the cDNA was treated with uracil DNA-glycosylase and purified using the QIAquick PCR purification kit. The second PCR was the step at which Illumina TruSeq-compatible adapters and sample-specific barcodes were added. TapeStation and Qubit were used to check library quality and concentration, and approximately 5.4 ng of each library was pooled. Pooled libraries were sequenced on an Illumina HiSeq2500 single-index Rapid Run with 2 x 100 bp reads and custom sequencing primers. The paper's data handling went like this. UMI-based consensus assembly with MiGEC version 1.2.6 was used to correct PCR and sequencing errors. MiXCR version 2.1.1 handled V(D)J alignment, clonotype assembly and CDR3 extraction. Normalisation of gene usage, clonotype sharing and MAIT/NKT TCR abundance was achieved by analysing the top 1000, 10 000 and 20 000 clonotypes per sample. Diversity was computed as the inverse Simpson index with the vegan R package after downsampling to 27 000 UMIs. Paired Mann-Whitney U tests were applied to discordant twin pairs, and Benjamini-Hochberg correction was used for multiple testing. The reads were reprocessed in TCRdb, with one entry per CDR3 protein sequence and no accompanying DNA. None of the V and J calls come from the authors' own analysis; TCRdb made them. This sample's table lists a few hundred thousand distinct CDR3 sequences. The ten most abundant clones make up roughly 2.6% of the sample.

The data originate from a study of monozygotic twins with inflammatory bowel disease (dated by TCRdb to the late 2010s). About the full investigation: In total, around 30 monozygotic twin pairs made up the full study: 19 Danish pairs, all IBD-discordant, plus nine German pairs, of which four were IBD-concordant and five were IBD-discordant. The search for disease-associated traits relied mainly on comparing, within discordant pairs, IBD patients with their genetically identical healthy co-twins. Each individual had, on average, about 151 000 unique TCRalpha sequences and 181 000 unique TCRbeta sequences available for analysis.

The research as a whole found: Fewer clonotypes were shared with other individuals by IBD patients than by healthy twins, most markedly in patients showing signs of disease activity. Distinction between different T cell subtypes could not be achieved in the analysis. IBD patients had lower TCRbeta repertoire diversity, measured by the inverse Simpson index, than their healthy co-twins. No single strong signal or clonotype linked to IBD turned up in the results, so the idea that one exists was not supported. No difference in repertoire similarity was observed between concordant and discordant twins, possibly owing to limited statistical power. Because patients were on differing immunosuppressive treatments, the repertoires may have picked up extra background noise and inter-individual variability.

The specimen sequenced was blood. This clonotype originated in a human donor with ulcerative colitis or Crohn's disease, or a healthy co-twin of an affected twin (not recorded which). This chain joins TRBV4-3 to TRBJ2-7; TCRdb outputs TRBD1, but without DNA this stays unchecked. This receptor carries the CDR3 CASSQQGGSYEQYF.